One and the same sample provided the 24 T cell receptor beta chains below, sequenced in a study of shared clonotypes between healthy human individuals. Produced via immunoSEQ multiplex PCR; TCRdb's table is partial and in-frame only. In the table there are 75,000 to 100,000 clones, approximately 51% of which are singletons. Material: PBMCs. These receptors came from a woman aged 40 to 50 in good health. Some clones in this sample may be carry-over from other donors' samples.

The V gene is TRBV7-3, the J gene TRBJ1-2; D is uncertain. Germline assignment: CDR1 SGHTA and CDR2 FQGTGA. The CDR3 totals 14 residues. Between the trimmed V and J ends, which lost 2 bases and 1 base, there was a span of 8 bases. The DNA of the CDR3 is TGTGCCAGCAGCTTAGTGGGAGATAACTATGGCTACACCTTC. Its translation: CASSLVGDNYGYTF.

This clone was seen many times. The chain joins TRBV7-9 to TRBJ2-3, with TRBD2 as a possible D gene (5 bases). The CDR3 spans 12 residues. Trimming stripped 6 bases from V and 5 bases from J, with 9 bases between. Germline CDR1 SEHNR, CDR2 FQNEAQ (reference sequence). CDR3 nucleotide sequence: TGTGCCAGCAGTAACGCGGGAGATACGCAGTATTTT. Translated: CASSNAGDTQYF.

In this sample, this clone turned up a few times. This rearrangement joins TRBV19 to TRBJ1-5; D may be TRBD1 (6 bases). Between the trimmed V and J ends, which lost 7 bases and 9 bases, there was a span of 22 bases. The CDR3 spans 15 residues. The germline gives CDR1 LNHDA, CDR2 SQIVND (reference sequence). This CDR3 reads CASTPTAGGRGPQHF. Here the CDR3 DNA reads TGTGCCAGTACTCCTACTGCGGGGGGGCGCGGGCCCCAGCATTTT.

The chain employs TRBV7-2 and TRBJ2-5; TRBD1 agrees at 8 bases. Germline-derived CDR1 and CDR2 are SGHTA and FQGNSA. This CDR3 region has 15 residues. The V segment lost 3 bases and the J segment 1 base; nucleotides outside the gene matches: 4. The CDR3 protein is CASSFQGQGQETQYF. The CDR3 DNA reads TGTGCCAGCAGCTTCCAAGGACAGGGCCAAGAGACCCAGTACTTC.

This clone was observed once. The chain employs TRBV2 and TRBJ2-3; 7 nucleotides align to TRBD2. Germline V lookup: CDR1 SNHLY, CDR2 FYNNEI. The V and J ends lost 7 bases and 2 bases, in that order; junction bases with no gene match: 3. The CDR3 is 13 amino acids. The CDR3 bases are TGTGCCAGCACCTGGGACTACACAGATACGCAGTATTTT. This codes for CASTWDYTDTQYF. The full variable domain, rest sourced from reference TRBV2 and TRBJ2-3, is EPEVTQTPSHQVTQMGQEVILRCVPISNHLYFYWYRQILGQKVEFLVSFYNNEISEKSEIFDDQFSVERPDGSNFTLKIRSTKLEDSAMYFCASTWDYTDTQYFGPGTRLTVL.

V usage is TRBV9 and J usage is TRBJ2-3, with D uncertain. The CDR3 runs to 15 residues. Trimming took 5 bases from V and 0 from J, leaving 13 bases between them. The germline V gene has CDR1 SGDLS and CDR2 YYNGEE. Here the CDR3 DNA reads TGTGCCAGCAGTTCCTTGGGCCATAGCACAGATACGCAGTATTTT. It specifies CASSSLGHSTDTQYF.

This clone was seen a few times. This chain links TRBV5-1 with TRBJ1-1; 8 bases are shared with TRBD1. The junction had 5 bases not matched to a gene; V was cut back by 6 bases and J by 1 base. This CDR3 is built from 14 residues. CDR1 is SGHRS and CDR2 is YFSETQ in the germline V gene. CDR3 sequence (DNA): TGCGCCAGCACCCCGACAGGGGCGAACACTGAAGCTTTCTTT. Its protein is CASTPTGANTEAFF. The whole variable domain, remainder taken from reference TRBV5-1 and TRBJ1-1, is KAGVTQTPRYLIKTRGQQVTLSCSPISGHRSVSWYQQTPGQGLQFLFEYFSETQRNKGNFPGRFSGRQFSNSRSEMNVSTLELGDSALYLCASTPTGANTEAFFGQGTRLTVV.

The chain employs TRBV29-1 and TRBJ2-1; D gene ambiguous. CDR3 length: 17 amino acids. The V end lost 4 bases, the J end lost 2 bases, and 21 bases lay between the germline ends. Looked up from germline, CDR1 is SQVTM and CDR2 is ANQGSEA. The CDR3 sequence is CSVVHRAAQRPYNEQFF. CDR3 DNA sequence: TGCAGCGTTGTACACCGGGCCGCACAGCGACCCTACAATGAGCAGTTCTTC.

The chain combines TRBV5-4 with TRBJ2-6, with 7 bases identical to TRBD1. Per the germline V gene, CDR1 is SGHNT and CDR2 is YYREEE (reference sequence). The V and J ends lost 4 bases and 0 bases, in that order; junction bases with no gene match: 7. There are 17 residues in the CDR3. The CDR3 DNA is TGTGCCAGCAGCCCCACAGGGGATGGCTCTGGGGCCAACGTCCTGACTTTC. The encoded protein is CASSPTGDGSGANVLTF.

This clone was observed once. A far more abundant clone sits one base away, making this likely a read error. Other DNA sequences within the sample encode an identical CDR3. The chain couples TRBV30 to TRBJ2-1; 8 bases line up with TRBD2. The CDR3 length is 13 residues. Germline loops: CDR1 GTSNPN, CDR2 SVGIG (reference sequence). J lost 2 bases, V lost 8 bases, and 5 bases had no gene match. CDR3 amino acids: CARGGLAYNEQFF. The CDR3 bases are TGTGCCCGGGGGGGGCTAGCCTACAATGAGCAGTTCTTC.

This clone was counted a few times. The chain joins TRBV18 to TRBJ2-7; D gene uncertain. Looked up from germline, CDR1 is KGHSH and CDR2 is LQKENI. The V and J ends lost 3 bases and 1 base respectively, with 7 bases between them. The CDR3 consists of 13 residues. CDR3 protein: CASSPSTSYEQYF. Here the CDR3 DNA reads TGTGCCAGCTCACCCTCAACATCCTACGAGCAGTACTTC.

This clone was found many times. The chain is built from TRBV10-3 and TRBJ1-1; 8 bases are a match to TRBD1. CDR1 is ENHRY and CDR2 is SYGVKD in the germline V gene. This CDR3 comprises 14 residues. Germline trimming cut 6 bases from V and 3 bases from J; bases unmatched to any gene: 6. CDR3 residues: CAISLTGGDTEAFF. The CDR3 region has the DNA TGTGCCATCAGCCTTACAGGGGGAGACACTGAAGCTTTCTTT.

This clone was detected a few times. The CDR3 coding sequence is TGTGCCAGCAGCGATGAAACTAGCGGGTACGAGCAGTACTTC. This gives the protein CASSDETSGYEQYF. The rearrangement uses TRBV7-9 and TRBJ2-7, with 9 positions matching TRBD2. Germline values: CDR1 SEHNR, CDR2 FQNEAQ (reference sequence). The V segment lost 5 bases and the J segment 4 bases; nucleotides outside the gene matches: 6. CDR3 length: 14 amino acids.

The rearrangement joins TRBV9 to TRBJ1-5, with D perhaps matching TRBD1 (5 bases). The CDR3 totals 15 residues. Germline CDR1 reads SGDLS; CDR2 reads YYNGEE. The V and J ends lost 4 bases and 5 bases respectively, with 16 bases between them. CDR3 bases: TGTGCCAGCAGCAGACGGGACCGTTTGCATCAGCCCCAGCATTTT. The encoded protein is CASSRRDRLHQPQHF.

This clone appeared a single time. The junction differs from germline at one of its ends, possibly a read error. The chain uses TRBV2 and TRBJ2-6, with a possible D match to TRBD1 (6 bases). This CDR3 region has 13 residues. CDR1 and CDR2 from the germline V gene are SNHLY and FYNNEI. The CDR3 coding sequence is TGCGCCGTACAGGGAAGGGGGGCCAACGTCCTGACTTTC. Translation gives CAVQGRGANVLTF.

J is TRBJ1-2 and V is TRBV28; weak D call: TRBD1 (5 bases). In germline, CDR1 is MDHEN, CDR2 SYDVKM. V dropped 3 bases and J dropped 0 bases, with 14 bases sitting between them. The CDR3 is 16 residues long. The CDR3, as DNA: TGTGCCAGCAGTTTCGACACAGGATATTCTAACTATGGCTACACCTTC. Amino acids: CASSFDTGYSNYGYTF.

J is TRBJ1-5 and V is TRBV30, with TRBD1 matching over 7 bases. The CDR3 runs 14 residues. CDR1 and CDR2 from the germline V gene are GTSNPN and SVGIG (reference sequence). Losses at the gene ends were 1 base for V and 9 bases for J; bases not matched to a gene: 9. The CDR3 is CAWSDDRESRPQHF. The CDR3 DNA reads as TGTGCCTGGAGTGACGACAGGGAGTCTCGGCCCCAGCATTTT.

This sequence joins TRBV19 and TRBJ1-1; 7 bases align to TRBD1. Unmatched junction bases numbered 5, after V lost 5 bases and J lost 5 bases. Germline V lookup: CDR1 LNHDA, CDR2 SQIVND (reference sequence). The CDR3 is 13 amino acids. The CDR3 here is CASSPLQGTEAFF. The DNA for the CDR3 is TGTGCCAGTAGTCCATTACAGGGGACTGAAGCTTTCTTT.

Ten or more counts support this clone. The chain uses TRBV30 and TRBJ1-1, with D hard to call. Germline V gene lookup returns CDR1 GTSNPN and CDR2 SVGIG (reference sequence). This CDR3 comprises 13 residues. The V and J ends lost 0 bases and 5 bases respectively, with 10 bases between them. The CDR3 protein is CAWSVVLGTEAFF. As DNA, the CDR3 is TGTGCCTGGAGTGTAGTACTAGGAACTGAAGCTTTCTTT. Filled out from reference TRBV30 and TRBJ1-1, the complete variable domain reads SQTIHQWPATLVQPVGSPLSLECTVEGTSNPNLYWYRQAAGRGLQLLFYSVGIGQISSEVPQNLSASRPQDRQFILSSKKLLLSDSGFYLCAWSVVLGTEAFFGQGTRLTVV.

Remarks on this clone: This may arise from a read error, as a much more abundant clone is one base away. This chain uses TRBV30 with TRBJ1-1, with 7 bases aligning to TRBD1. Germline assignment: CDR1 GTSNPN and CDR2 SVGIG (reference sequence). The CDR3 contains 15 residues. The CDR3 nucleotides read TGTGCCTGGGACCGGGCGGGACAGAGAGGGACTGGAGCTTTCTTT. Translated, it gives CAWDRAGQRGTGAFF.

The chain combines TRBV11-2 with TRBJ2-2; the D gene is possibly TRBD1 (5 bases). V shed 5 bases and J shed 4 bases, with 14 bases lying between them. Germline V gene lookup returns CDR1 SGHAT and CDR2 FQNNGV. This CDR3 is 15 amino acids long. CDR3 region: CASSPRGRATGELFF. Written as DNA, the CDR3 is TGTGCCAGCAGCCCCCGAGGCAGGGCCACCGGGGAGCTGTTTTTT.

The table lists this clone with a count of one. This rearrangement joins TRBV5-4 to TRBJ2-5, with 9 bases identical to TRBD2. CDR3 length equals 14 residues. With 10 bases clipped from V and 1 base from J, the junction kept 8 bases outside the gene matches. The germline V gene has CDR1 SGHNT and CDR2 YYREEE (reference sequence). DNA of the CDR3: TGTGCCTCGAGGCTAGCGGGAATCCAAGAGACCCAGTACTTC. Residues: CASRLAGIQETQYF.

V usage is TRBV10-2 and J usage is TRBJ2-5, with 11 nucleotides matching TRBD2. Germline CDR1 and CDR2: WSHSY and SAAADI. Trimming cost V 4 bases and J 4 bases; bases outside gene matches: 2. The CDR3 runs to 14 residues. The CDR3 sequence is CASSALAGGETQYF. The DNA for the CDR3 is TGCGCCAGCAGTGCCCTAGCGGGGGGAGAGACCCAGTACTTC.

The chain combines TRBV10-3 with TRBJ1-5; no clear D. Germline lookup yields CDR1 ENHRY and CDR2 SYGVKD. Between the trimmed V and J ends, which lost 5 bases and 4 bases, there was a span of 6 bases. This CDR3 has 12 residues. The CDR3 reads CAISKENQPQHF. The CDR3 DNA sequence: TGTGCCATCAGTAAGGAGAATCAGCCCCAGCATTTT.